The rows below give T cell receptor beta chains drawn from one sample of a study of shared clonotypes between healthy human individuals. Data came from immunoSEQ multiplex PCR; TCRdb stores just in-frame clones and leaves some out. Found here are fewer than 550,000 clones, about 80% of them singletons; the top ten hold roughly an eighth. Material: PBMCs. These TCRs come from a woman between 40 and 50 years old in good health. Some clones in this sample may be carry-over from other donors' samples. Both conserved end residues are part of each CDR3. The D gene is left open where the match is weak. Part of the rows lack a size; the others show once, few, many or a class for expanded clones.

TRBJ2-7	.	TRBD2	TRBV29-1	TGCAGCGTTGCGGGAGGGGCGCTGAACGAGCAGTACTTC	CSVAGGALNEQYF
TRBJ2-7	.	.	TRBV29-1	TGCAGCGTTGGAGACTCGGGACTCGGAGGTAACTACGAGCAGTACTTC	CSVGDSGLGGNYEQYF
TRBJ1-4	few	.	TRBV30	TGTGCCTGGAGTGTACTAGGGGAAAAACTGTTTTTT	CAWSVLGEKLFF
TRBJ2-4	few	.	TRBV7-9	TGTGCCAGCAGCTTAGGGACGGCAAAAAACATTCAGTACTTC	CASSLGTAKNIQYF
TRBJ1-5	.	.	TRBV6-4	TGTGCCAGCAGTGAACAAACAGGCCAGCCCCAGCATTTT	CASSEQTGQPQHF
TRBJ2-7	.	TRBD2	TRBV5-4	TGTGCCAGCAGTTCCAAGACTAGCGCCTCCTACGAGCAGTACTTC	CASSSKTSASYEQYF
TRBJ1-1	.	.	TRBV19	TGTGCCAGTACCGAAATAGGGGACAATACACCAGCTTTCTTT	CASTEIGDNTPAFF
TRBJ2-7	.	.	TRBV27	TGTGCCAGCAGCCTATTAGGGTGGTCCGAGCAGTACTTC	CASSLLGWSEQYF
TRBJ1-2	once	TRBD1	TRBV7-2	TGTGCCAGCAGCTTAGTTGGGACAGGGGGCGCAAACTATGGCTACACCTTC	CASSLVGTGGANYGYTF
TRBJ1-1	.	TRBD1	TRBV11-2	TGTGCCAGCAGCCTGGAAGGACAGGAGAACACTGAAGCTTTCTTT	CASSLEGQENTEAFF
TRBJ2-3	.	.	TRBV18	TGTGCCAGCTCAGCCTACCCCACCGGTTTTGGGGCAGATACGCAGTATTTT	CASSAYPTGFGADTQYF
TRBJ2-2	.	TRBD2	TRBV7-2	TGTGCCAGCAGCTTAGACTCTGGCGGGAGTGCCGGGGAGCTGTTTTTT	CASSLDSGGSAGELFF
TRBJ1-1	.	.	TRBV6-5	TGTGCCAGCAGTAGGGACACGGAAGCTTTCTTT	CASSRDTEAFF
TRBJ2-3	.	.	TRBV7-6	TGTGCCAGCAGCTTAGTGGGAGACAAGTCAGATACGCAGTATTTT	CASSLVGDKSDTQYF
TRBJ2-5	once	.	TRBV27	TGTGCCAGCAGTTTAGGACTCCGTGGAGAGACCCAGTACTTC	CASSLGLRGETQYF
TRBJ1-5	few	TRBD1	TRBV2	TGTGCCAGCGGGGGGACAGGCAATCAGCCCCAGCATTTT	CASGGTGNQPQHF
TRBJ2-2	few	TRBD2	TRBV5-6	TGTGCCAGCAGCTTGCTAGCGGCGAACACCGGGGAGCTGTTTTTT	CASSLLAANTGELFF
TRBJ2-1	.	TRBD2	TRBV6-4	TGTGCCAGCAGTGACGGGCTAGCGGGTAACAATGAGCAGTTCTTC	CASSDGLAGNNEQFF
TRBJ2-7	many	.	TRBV6-1	TGTGCCAGCGAGGGTACCAAGAGCTCCTACGAGCAGTACTTC	CASEGTKSSYEQYF
TRBJ2-2	few	.	TRBV29-1	TGCAGCGTTGAGGGTCTTGGCGGGGTGAACACCGGGGAGCTGTTTTTT	CSVEGLGGVNTGELFF
TRBJ1-2	.	.	TRBV9	TGTGCCAGCAGCGCAACCCAAACAGGCAACTATGGCTACACCTTC	CASSATQTGNYGYTF
TRBJ1-1	few	TRBD1	TRBV4-1	TGCGCCAGCAGCCTAGGACAGGGCCGGACTGAAGCTTTCTTT	CASSLGQGRTEAFF
TRBJ1-1	.	.	TRBV9	TGTGCCAGCAGCGTAGGGCGGGGCACTGAAGCTTTCTTT	CASSVGRGTEAFF
TRBJ2-2	once	.	TRBV18	TGTGCCAGCTCCCCTGTCGGGAGCGGGGAGCTGTTTTTT	CASSPVGSGELFF
TRBJ2-1	many	.	TRBV13	TGTGCCAGCAGCTTATCGCGGCTATCATACAATGAGCAGTTCTTC	CASSLSRLSYNEQFF